Sequencing of this T cell receptor (beta chain) was carried out in a study of blood T cell repertoires in COVID-19. The assay was immunoSEQ multiplex PCR, and TCRdb's table has in-frame clones only and misses some. The sample lists over 200,000 clones, around 83% occurring once. This sequence originates from a man older than 75 with acute or convalescent COVID-19. Sequencing was carried out using peripheral blood.

The CDR3 DNA reads as TGTGCCTGGAGGCCCCACGCAGGACTAACCTACGAGCAGTACTTC. Translated, it gives CAWRPHAGLTYEQYF. The chain combines TRBV30 with TRBJ2-7; D might be TRBD2 (6 bases). In germline, CDR1 is GTSNPN, CDR2 SVGIG (reference sequence). The CDR3 consists of 15 residues. V was clipped by 3 bases and J by 2 bases, with 17 bases between them.